Below, 21 T cell receptor beta chains from the same sample are listed, as sequenced in a study of blood T cell repertoires in COVID-19. Profiling relied on immunoSEQ multiplex PCR, and the TCRdb table lists in-frame clones only, not all of them. Here the sample spans about 230,000 clones, roughly 89% being singletons. Sequencing used PBMCs or T cells enriched from blood (not recorded which). The receptors were sampled from a woman under 40 with acute COVID-19.

Notes on this clone: This sample includes further DNA sequences coding for the same CDR3. V usage is TRBV5-1 and J usage is TRBJ1-2, with D unclear. The length of the CDR3 is 13 residues. The ends were cut back, 0 bases at V and 3 bases at J, with 6 bases in the middle. Germline assignment: CDR1 SGHRS and CDR2 YFSETQ. The CDR3, as DNA: TGCGCCAGCAGCTTGGGGGCAGACTATGGCTACACCTTC. Its translation: CASSLGADYGYTF.

The chain combines TRBV30 with TRBJ1-5; D call uncertain. The V and J ends lost 1 base and 7 bases respectively, with 8 bases between them. CDR1 is GTSNPN, CDR2 SVGIG, per germline (reference sequence). This CDR3 spans 12 amino acids. The CDR3 is CAWSEGGQPQHF. The CDR3 coding sequence is TGTGCCTGGAGTGAGGGCGGGCAGCCCCAGCATTTT.

V and J are TRBV10-2 and TRBJ1-2, with D unclear. CDR3 length: 14 residues. Germline lookup yields CDR1 WSHSY and CDR2 SAAADI. The ends were cut back, 6 bases at V and 1 base at J, with 12 bases in the middle. This CDR3 reads CASSLDAGNYGYTF. The CDR3 DNA reads as TGCGCCAGCAGCCTAGACGCGGGTAACTATGGCTACACCTTC.

This clone occurred a few times. The chain's CDR3 is CASQPGGQGLAQHF. CDR3 nucleotide sequence: TGTGCCAGCCAACCAGGGGGACAGGGTTTAGCCCAGCATTTT. J is TRBJ1-5 and V is TRBV5-8; 9 positions agree with TRBD1. CDR3 size: 14 residues. Germline lookup yields CDR1 SGHTS and CDR2 YDEGEE. V dropped 7 bases and J dropped 11; count of bases not matched to a gene: 13.

The V gene is TRBV19, the J gene TRBJ1-5; TRBD1 agrees at 10 bases. Germline CDR1 reads LNHDA; CDR2 reads SQIVND (reference sequence). The CDR3 is 15 residues long. Losses at the gene ends were 4 bases for V and 1 base for J; bases not matched to a gene: 1. DNA of the CDR3: TGTGCCAGTAGTAGGGACAGGGGAAGCAATCAGCCCCAGCATTTT. The encoded protein is CASSRDRGSNQPQHF.

The chain is built from TRBV19 and TRBJ2-5, with TRBD2 matching 11 bases. The V segment lost 5 bases and the J segment 4 bases; nucleotides outside the gene matches: 15. CDR3 length: 18 residues. Looked up from germline, CDR1 is LNHDA and CDR2 is SQIVND (reference sequence). The CDR3 DNA reads TGTGCCAGTAGTTCCTCCGCTAGCGGGGGGCTCAGGGGAGAGACCCAGTACTTC. Encoded protein: CASSSSASGGLRGETQYF.

V gene TRBV18 combines with J gene TRBJ1-5; D is uncertain. Looked up from germline, CDR1 is KGHSH and CDR2 is LQKENI. The V end lost 2 bases, the J end lost 4 bases, and 9 bases lay between the germline ends. The CDR3 contains 14 residues. The CDR3: CASSPRTENQPQHF. CDR3 nucleotide sequence: TGTGCCAGCTCACCAAGAACAGAGAATCAGCCCCAGCATTTT. The whole variable domain, filled in from reference TRBV18 and TRBJ1-5, reads NAGVMQNPRHLVRRRGQEARLRCSPMKGHSHVYWYRQLPEEGLKFMVYLQKENIIDESGMPKERFSAEFPKEGPSILRIQQVVRGDSAAYFCASSPRTENQPQHFGDGTRLSIL.

This clone showed up many times. This chain uses TRBV2 with TRBJ1-5; D is ambiguous. V gave up 0 bases and J gave up 5 bases, with 5 bases separating them. The CDR3 length is 13 residues. Germline lookup yields CDR1 SNHLY and CDR2 FYNNEI. DNA of the CDR3: TGTGCCAGCAGTGAAGCGAGTTATCAGCCCCAGCATTTT. Encoded protein: CASSEASYQPQHF.

This sequence joins TRBV25-1 and TRBJ1-6; D uncertain. The CDR3 sequence is 12 residues long. From germline, CDR1 is MGHDK and CDR2 SYGVNS. V was cut by 3 bases and J by 7 bases, with 4 bases left in between. CDR3 nucleotide sequence: TGTGCCAGCAGTGATCCAAATTCACCCCTCCACTTT. Protein sequence: CASSDPNSPLHF.

The gene calls are TRBV5-8 and TRBJ2-1; tentative D call: TRBD1 (7 bases). The germline V gene has CDR1 SGHTS and CDR2 YDEGEE. The CDR3 has 16 amino acids. With 6 bases removed from V and 4 bases from J, the gap between germline ends came to 20 bases. CDR3 sequence: CASISGRDRLYNEQFF. CDR3 sequence (DNA): TGTGCCAGCATCTCGGGGCGGGACAGATTATACAATGAGCAGTTCTTC.

This clone occurred once. The chain uses TRBV30 and TRBJ1-2; D not certain. The CDR3 consists of 13 residues. Per the germline V gene, CDR1 is GTSNPN and CDR2 is SVGIG (reference sequence). V was shortened by 3 bases and J by 2 bases, with 10 bases between the two germline ends. CDR3 region: CAWRNRGNYGYTF. Here the CDR3 DNA reads TGTGCCTGGAGGAATCGTGGCAACTATGGCTACACCTTC.

The chain has TRBV7-2 and TRBJ1-5, with D unclear. Germline lookup yields CDR1 SGHTA and CDR2 FQGNSA. This CDR3 is built from 14 residues. The ends were cut back, 2 bases at V and 0 bases at J, with 5 bases in the middle. The CDR3 DNA reads TGTGCCAGCAGCTTAAGGAGTAGCAATCAGCCCCAGCATTTT. Residues: CASSLRSSNQPQHF.

The rearrangement joins TRBV4-1 to TRBJ2-1; D is possibly TRBD1 (6 bases). V was clipped by 1 base and J by 8 bases, with 18 bases between them. Germline loops: CDR1 MGHRA, CDR2 YSYEKL. CDR3 size: 16 residues. The CDR3, as DNA: TGCGCCAGCAGCCAAGTGGGTACAGGGATCTTCGATGAGCAGTTCTTC. Amino acid sequence: CASSQVGTGIFDEQFF.

V gene TRBV12-5 combines with J gene TRBJ1-1; TRBD1 agrees at 7 bases. Germline V gene sequence: CDR1 LGHNT, CDR2 FRNRAP. The CDR3 runs to 13 residues. After removal of 1 base from V and 8 bases from J, the junction contained 4 bases not matched to a gene. The DNA for the CDR3 is TGTGCTAGTGGTTTGGACGCGGACAGGGAAGCTTTCTTT. It translates to CASGLDADREAFF. The complete variable domain, with remaining parts taken from reference TRBV12-5 and TRBJ1-1, reads DARVTQTPRHKVTEMGQEVTMRCQPILGHNTVFWYRQTMMQGLELLAYFRNRAPLDDSGMPKDRFSAEMPDATLATLKIQPSEPRDSAVYFCASGLDADREAFFGQGTRLTVV.

This clone was picked up one time. This chain joins TRBV7-9 and TRBJ1-4; D may be TRBD1 (5 bases). V was shortened by 3 bases and J by 2 bases, with 7 bases between the two germline ends. Looked up from germline, CDR1 is SEHNR and CDR2 is FQNEAQ (reference sequence). This CDR3 is 14 amino acids long. CDR3 in amino acids: CASSLGLTNEKLFF. For the CDR3, the DNA is TGTGCCAGCAGCTTGGGGCTGACTAATGAAAAACTGTTTTTT.

The rearrangement uses TRBV19 and TRBJ2-3; 8 nucleotides align to TRBD1. V lost 5 bases, J lost 3 bases, and 4 bases stayed unmatched. Germline loops: CDR1 LNHDA, CDR2 SQIVND (reference sequence). The CDR3 is 14 amino acids. CDR3 sequence: CASSAGTGTDTQYF. CDR3 sequence (DNA): TGTGCCAGTAGTGCTGGGACAGGTACAGATACGCAGTATTTT.

This clone was observed a single time. The gene calls are TRBV30 and TRBJ2-7, with D tentatively TRBD1 (6 bases). V shed 6 bases and J shed 2 bases, with 11 bases lying between them. The CDR3 has 12 residues. Germline CDR1 reads GTSNPN; CDR2 reads SVGIG (reference sequence). The CDR3 DNA follows: TGTGCCTGTTCGGGACAAGCCTACGAGCAGTACTTC. Translated: CACSGQAYEQYF.

This clone has only one observation. The rearrangement uses TRBV10-3 and TRBJ2-3; 7 bases fit TRBD2. The germline gives CDR1 ENHRY, CDR2 SYGVKD. V lost 6 bases and J lost 4; bases outside the gene matches: 7. CDR3 length equals 14 residues. The chain's CDR3 is CAISADSGADTQYF. DNA of the CDR3: TGTGCCATCAGCGCCGACAGCGGGGCAGATACGCAGTATTTT.

V gene TRBV11-2 combines with J gene TRBJ2-2; D might be TRBD2 (6 bases). The CDR3 length is 16 residues. The V and J ends lost 1 base and 1 base respectively, with 10 bases between them. Germline CDR1 is SGHAT and CDR2 is FQNNGV. The CDR3 sequence: CASSLVGGWNTGELFF. The CDR3 region has the DNA TGTGCCAGCAGCTTAGTCGGGGGATGGAACACCGGGGAGCTGTTTTTT. Full variable domain (rest looked up from reference TRBV11-2 and TRBJ2-2): EAGVAQSPRYKIIEKRQSVAFWCNPISGHATLYWYQQILGQGPKLLIQFQNNGVVDDSQLPKDRFSAERLKGVDSTLKIQPAKLEDSAVYLCASSLVGGWNTGELFFGEGSRLTVL.

This chain links TRBV30 with TRBJ1-6; TRBD1 matches 9 bases. Germline V CDR1 and CDR2: GTSNPN, SVGIG (reference sequence). CDR3 length: 15 amino acids. The junction had 8 bases not matched to a gene; V was cut back by 3 bases and J by 8 bases. CDR3 coding DNA: TGTGCCTGGAGAAGTACGGGACAGGGAGATTCACCCCTCCACTTT. Protein product: CAWRSTGQGDSPLHF.

This chain joins TRBV12-5 and TRBJ2-1; TRBD1 might be the D (5 bases). The CDR3 loop spans 12 amino acids. CDR1 and CDR2 from the germline V gene are LGHNT and FRNRAP. V lost 1 base, J lost 8 bases, and 6 bases lay in between. The chain's CDR3 is CASGLARDEQFF. Written as DNA, the CDR3 is TGTGCTAGTGGTTTGGCCAGGGATGAGCAGTTCTTC. The entire variable domain, with the rest obtained from reference TRBV12-5 and TRBJ2-1, is as follows: DARVTQTPRHKVTEMGQEVTMRCQPILGHNTVFWYRQTMMQGLELLAYFRNRAPLDDSGMPKDRFSAEMPDATLATLKIQPSEPRDSAVYFCASGLARDEQFFGPGTRLTVL.